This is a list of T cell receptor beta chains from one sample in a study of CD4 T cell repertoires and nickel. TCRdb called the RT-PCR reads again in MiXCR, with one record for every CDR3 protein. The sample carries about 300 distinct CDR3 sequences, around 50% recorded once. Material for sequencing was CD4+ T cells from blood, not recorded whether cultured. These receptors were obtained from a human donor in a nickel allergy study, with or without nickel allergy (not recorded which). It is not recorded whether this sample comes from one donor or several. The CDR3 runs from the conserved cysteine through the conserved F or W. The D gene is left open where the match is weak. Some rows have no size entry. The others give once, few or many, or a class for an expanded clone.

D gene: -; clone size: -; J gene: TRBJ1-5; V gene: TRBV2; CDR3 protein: CASSEFREDQPQHF; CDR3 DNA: TGTGCCAGCAGTGAGTTCAGGGAGGATCAGCCCCAGCATTTT
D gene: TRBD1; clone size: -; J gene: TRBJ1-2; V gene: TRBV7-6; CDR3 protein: CASSLGADGTGGEVAYGYTF; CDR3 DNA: TGTGCCAGCAGCTTAGGGGCCGACGGGACAGGGGGCGAGGTCGCCTATGGCTACACCTTC
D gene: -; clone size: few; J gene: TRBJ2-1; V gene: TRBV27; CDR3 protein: CASSPDYHNEQFF; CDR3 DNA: TGTGCCAGCAGTCCCGACTACCACAATGAGCAGTTCTTC
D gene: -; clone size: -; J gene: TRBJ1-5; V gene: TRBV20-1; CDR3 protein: CSARGHTGNQPQHF; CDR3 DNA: TGCAGTGCTAGGGGGCATACAGGGAATCAGCCCCAGCATTTT
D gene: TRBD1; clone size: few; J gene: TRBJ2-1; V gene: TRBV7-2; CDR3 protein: CASSPGTGLNEQFF; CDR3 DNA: TGTGCCAGCAGCCCGGGGACAGGGTTAAATGAGCAGTTCTTC
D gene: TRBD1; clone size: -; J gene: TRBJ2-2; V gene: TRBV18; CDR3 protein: CASWGQSNTGELFF; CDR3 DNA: TGTGCCAGCTGGGGACAGTCGAACACCGGGGAGCTGTTTTTT
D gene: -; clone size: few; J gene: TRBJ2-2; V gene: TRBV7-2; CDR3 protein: CASSSQGLQELFF; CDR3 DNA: TGTGCCAGCAGCTCACAGGGTTTGCAGGAGCTGTTTTTT
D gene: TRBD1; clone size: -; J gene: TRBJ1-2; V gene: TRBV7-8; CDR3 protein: CASSPGQERNYGYTF; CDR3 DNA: TGTGCCAGCAGCCCCGGACAGGAGCGTAACTATGGCTACACCTTC
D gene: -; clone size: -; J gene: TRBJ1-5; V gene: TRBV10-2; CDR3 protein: CASSESGHRNQPQHF; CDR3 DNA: TGCGCCAGCAGTGAGTCGGGGCACCGAAATCAGCCCCAGCATTTT
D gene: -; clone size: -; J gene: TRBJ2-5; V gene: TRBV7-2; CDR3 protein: CASSPNQDTLRETQYF; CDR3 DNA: TGTGCCAGCAGTCCAAATCAGGACACGCTGAGGGAGACCCAGTACTTC